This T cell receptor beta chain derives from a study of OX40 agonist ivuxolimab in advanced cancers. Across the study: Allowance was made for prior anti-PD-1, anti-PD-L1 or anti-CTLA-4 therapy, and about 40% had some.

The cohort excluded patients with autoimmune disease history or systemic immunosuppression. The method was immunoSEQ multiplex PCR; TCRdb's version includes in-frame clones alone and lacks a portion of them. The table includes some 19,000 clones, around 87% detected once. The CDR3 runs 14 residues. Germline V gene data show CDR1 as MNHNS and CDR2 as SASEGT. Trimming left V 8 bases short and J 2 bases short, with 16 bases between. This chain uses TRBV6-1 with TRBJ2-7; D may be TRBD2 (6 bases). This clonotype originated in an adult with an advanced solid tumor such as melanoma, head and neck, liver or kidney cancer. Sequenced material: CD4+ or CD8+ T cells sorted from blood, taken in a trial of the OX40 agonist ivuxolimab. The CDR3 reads CASGSSQRAYEQYF. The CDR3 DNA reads TGTGCCAGCGGTTCGTCCCAGCGGGCCTACGAGCAGTACTTC.